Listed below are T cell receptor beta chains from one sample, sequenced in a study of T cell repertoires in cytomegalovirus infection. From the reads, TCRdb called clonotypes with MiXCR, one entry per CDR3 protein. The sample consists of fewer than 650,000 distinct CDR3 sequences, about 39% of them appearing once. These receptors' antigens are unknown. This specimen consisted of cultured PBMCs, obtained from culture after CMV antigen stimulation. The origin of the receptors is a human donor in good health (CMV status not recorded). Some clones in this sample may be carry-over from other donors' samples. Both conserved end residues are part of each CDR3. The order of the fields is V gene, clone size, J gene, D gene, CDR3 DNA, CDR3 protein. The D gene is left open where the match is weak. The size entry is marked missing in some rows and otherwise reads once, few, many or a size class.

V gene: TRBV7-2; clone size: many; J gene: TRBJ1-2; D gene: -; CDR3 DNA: TGTGCCAGCAGCTTAGCGGACGGCTATGGCTACACCTTC; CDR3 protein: CASSLADGYGYTF
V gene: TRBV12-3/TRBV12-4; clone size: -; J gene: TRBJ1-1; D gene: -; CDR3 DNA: TGTGCCAGTCTAGGGGGGGCCCTGGGCCCTGAAGCTTTCTTT; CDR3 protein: CASLGGALGPEAFF
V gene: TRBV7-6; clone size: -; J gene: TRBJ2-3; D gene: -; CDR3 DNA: TGTGCCAGCAGCCCGAAACGGGAAATAGATACGCAGTATTTT; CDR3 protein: CASSPKREIDTQYF
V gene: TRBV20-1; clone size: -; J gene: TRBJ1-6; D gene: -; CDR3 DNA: TGCAGTGCTAGGGAAGAGTCTGCCTTTGGGTCACCCCTCCACTTT; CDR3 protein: CSAREESAFGSPLHF
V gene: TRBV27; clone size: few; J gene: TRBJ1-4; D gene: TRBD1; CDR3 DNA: TGTGCCAGCAGTCCCTCCGGGGACAGGGGGCTGTTTTTT; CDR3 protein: CASSPSGDRGLFF
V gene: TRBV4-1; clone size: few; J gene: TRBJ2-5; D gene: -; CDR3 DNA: TGCGCCAGCAGCCAGACGACAGTGAGTTCCCAGTACTTC; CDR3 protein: CASSQTTVSSQYF
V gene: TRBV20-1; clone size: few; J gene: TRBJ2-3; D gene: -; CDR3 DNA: TGCAGTGCTACGGAGCGGGTGGGGACAGATACGCAGTATTTT; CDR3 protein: CSATERVGTDTQYF
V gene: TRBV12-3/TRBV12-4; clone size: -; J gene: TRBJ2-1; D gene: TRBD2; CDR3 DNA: TGTGCCAGCAGTCGGACTAGCGGGAGCTTGTATGAGCAGTTCTTC; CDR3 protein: CASSRTSGSLYEQFF
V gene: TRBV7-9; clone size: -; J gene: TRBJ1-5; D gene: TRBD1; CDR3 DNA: TGTGCCAGCAGCTTACATGGGGACAGGGCGTCCGATCAGCCCCAGCATTTT; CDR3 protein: CASSLHGDRASDQPQHF
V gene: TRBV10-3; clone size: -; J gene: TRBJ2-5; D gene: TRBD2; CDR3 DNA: TGTGCCATCAGTGAGGCGGGACTAGCGGGGTACCAAGAGACCCAGTACTTC; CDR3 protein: CAISEAGLAGYQETQYF
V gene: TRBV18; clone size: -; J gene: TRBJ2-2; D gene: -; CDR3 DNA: TGTGCCAGCTCACGAGGGGACTCCTACACCGGGGAGCTGTTTTTT; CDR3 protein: CASSRGDSYTGELFF